This T cell receptor (beta chain) came from a study of beta chain features in type 1 diabetes. Study-wide findings and caveats: Compared with healthy donors, patients appeared to share more similar naive, central memory and regulatory TCRB repertoires.

As regards this clone: What it binds is unknown.

This CDR3 has 11 residues. The germline CDR1 and CDR2 sequences are SEHNR and FQNEAQ (reference sequence). With 2 bases removed from V and 12 bases from J, the gap between germline ends came to 8 bases. Every isolated RNA sample was fully reverse transcribed, so sequencing captured expressed TCRB transcripts. Profiling relied on immunoSEQ multiplex PCR, and the TCRdb table lists in-frame clones only, not all of them. The sample yields under 900,000 clones, roughly 16% seen once. The specimen sequenced was naive CD4+ T cells from blood. This chain links TRBV7-9 with TRBJ2-1; unclear D gene. The clonotype comes from a woman aged 18-29 years in good health. The CDR3 DNA is TGTGCCAGCAGCTTAAGTTCGTGGCAGTTCTTC. It codes for CASSLSSWQFF. Full variable domain (missing parts from reference TRBV7-9 and TRBJ2-1): DTGVSQNPRHKITKRGQNVTFRCDPISEHNRLYWYRQTLGQGPEFLTYFQNEAQLEKSRLLSDRFSAERPKGSFSTLEIQRTEQGDSAMYLCASSLSSWQFFGPGTRLTVL.